This T cell receptor (beta chain) was profiled in a study of CD8+ T cells in alopecia areata. Study at large: For 6 to 18 months, tofacitinib was taken, and 6 months off drug followed. Scoring of severity for treated patients was based on percentage of affected scalp area.

The germline V and J ends were trimmed by 1 base and 4 bases, with 19 bases remaining between them. This CDR3 has 18 amino acids. Germline V CDR1 and CDR2: KGHSH, LQKENI. Investigators isolated RNA and reverse transcribed it into cDNA to act as the sequencing template. Assay used: immunoSEQ multiplex PCR; TCRdb lists only in-frame clones, some missing. The data show 60,000 to 90,000 clones, with roughly 70% seen just once and less than 25% held by the top ten. This sample's treatment: oral pan-JAK inhibitor, 5-10 mg twice daily. Alopecia areata patients provided lesional scalp punch biopsies and peripheral blood.

Sequencing used CD8+ T cells sorted from blood, obtained at week 24, from a patient treated with tofacitinib. The receptor comes from a human donor with alopecia areata. The chain links TRBV18 to TRBJ2-2, with a weak D call TRBD1 (5 bases). The CDR3 DNA reads TGTGCCAGCTCACCACTGCCAGGGCCGAGATATCCCACCGGGGAGCTGTTTTTT. The encoded protein is CASSPLPGPRYPTGELFF.